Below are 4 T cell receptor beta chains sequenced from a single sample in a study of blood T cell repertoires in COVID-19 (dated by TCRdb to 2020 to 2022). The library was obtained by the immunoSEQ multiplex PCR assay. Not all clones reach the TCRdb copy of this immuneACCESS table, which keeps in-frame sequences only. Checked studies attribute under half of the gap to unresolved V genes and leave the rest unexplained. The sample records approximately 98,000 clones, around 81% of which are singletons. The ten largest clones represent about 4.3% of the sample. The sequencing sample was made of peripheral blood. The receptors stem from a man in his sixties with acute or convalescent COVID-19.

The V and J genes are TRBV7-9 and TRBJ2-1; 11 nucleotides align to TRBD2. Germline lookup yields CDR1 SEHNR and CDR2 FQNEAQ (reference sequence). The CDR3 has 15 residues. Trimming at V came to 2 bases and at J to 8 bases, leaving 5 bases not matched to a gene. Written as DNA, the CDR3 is TGTGCCAGCAGCTTAACTAGCGGGAGATTCGATGAGCAGTTCTTC. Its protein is CASSLTSGRFDEQFF.

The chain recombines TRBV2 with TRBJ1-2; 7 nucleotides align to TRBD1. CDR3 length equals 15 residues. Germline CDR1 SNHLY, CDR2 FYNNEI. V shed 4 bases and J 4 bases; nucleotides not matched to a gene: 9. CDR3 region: CASSAGTALFYGYTF. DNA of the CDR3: TGTGCCAGCAGTGCCGGGACAGCCCTTTTCTATGGCTACACCTTC.

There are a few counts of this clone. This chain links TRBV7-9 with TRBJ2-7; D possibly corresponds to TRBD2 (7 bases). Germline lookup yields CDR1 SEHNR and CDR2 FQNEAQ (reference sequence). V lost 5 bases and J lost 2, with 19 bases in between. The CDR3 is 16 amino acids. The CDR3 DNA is TGTGCCAGCAGCCCCCTGGCGGGGGCTGTAGCCTACGAGCAGTACTTC. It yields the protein CASSPLAGAVAYEQYF.

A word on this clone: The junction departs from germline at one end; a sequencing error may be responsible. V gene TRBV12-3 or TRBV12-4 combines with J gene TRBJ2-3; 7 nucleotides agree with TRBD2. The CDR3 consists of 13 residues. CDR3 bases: TGTGCCACCAGTAGCGGGAGCACAGATACGCAGTATTTT. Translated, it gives CATSSGSTDTQYF.